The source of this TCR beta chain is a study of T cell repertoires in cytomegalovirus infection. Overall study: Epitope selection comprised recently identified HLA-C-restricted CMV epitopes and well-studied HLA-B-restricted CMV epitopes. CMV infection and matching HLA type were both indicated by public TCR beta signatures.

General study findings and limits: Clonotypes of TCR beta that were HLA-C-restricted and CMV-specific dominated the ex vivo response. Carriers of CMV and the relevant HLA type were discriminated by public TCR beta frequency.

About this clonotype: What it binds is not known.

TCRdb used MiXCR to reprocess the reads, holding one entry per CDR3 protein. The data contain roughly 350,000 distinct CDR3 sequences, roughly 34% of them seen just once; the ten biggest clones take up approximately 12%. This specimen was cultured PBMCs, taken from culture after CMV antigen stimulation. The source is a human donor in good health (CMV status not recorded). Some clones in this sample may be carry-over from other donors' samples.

CDR3 DNA sequence: TGTGCCAGCAGTCAGGGGGCGTATACTTTCTTT. This gives the protein CASSQGAYTFF. This chain connects TRBV6-2 or TRBV6-3 to TRBJ1-1; 8 bases line up with TRBD1. The germline gives CDR1 MNHEY, CDR2 SVGEGT. V shed 5 bases, J shed 12 bases, and the junction held 5 bases outside the gene matches. This CDR3 contains 11 residues.